This T cell receptor beta chain was observed in a study of blood T cell repertoires in COVID-19. Study overall: Samples taken during acute and convalescent COVID-19 were collected in the United States, Italy and Spain.

The CDR3 totals 13 residues. The V and J ends lost 10 bases and 6 bases, in that order; junction bases with no gene match: 4. Germline CDR1 reads MNHEY; CDR2 reads SMNVEV (reference sequence). Original processing notes: Nucleated cell number was recorded as an estimate derived from reference gene primer amplification. Clones were read by immunoSEQ multiplex PCR, and TCRdb kept only the in-frame ones, dropping some. V, J and clone size derive from that table, while D and trimming were established from the DNA sequence. The sample includes almost 300,000 clones, around 84% of them seen just once. The chain joins TRBV27 to TRBJ2-1; 12 bases align to TRBD2. Sequencing used peripheral blood. The TCR was taken from a man between 65 and 79 years old with acute or convalescent COVID-19. The CDR3 DNA is TGTGCCACAGGACTAGCGGGAAGCAATGAGCAGTTCTTC. Protein sequence: CATGLAGSNEQFF.